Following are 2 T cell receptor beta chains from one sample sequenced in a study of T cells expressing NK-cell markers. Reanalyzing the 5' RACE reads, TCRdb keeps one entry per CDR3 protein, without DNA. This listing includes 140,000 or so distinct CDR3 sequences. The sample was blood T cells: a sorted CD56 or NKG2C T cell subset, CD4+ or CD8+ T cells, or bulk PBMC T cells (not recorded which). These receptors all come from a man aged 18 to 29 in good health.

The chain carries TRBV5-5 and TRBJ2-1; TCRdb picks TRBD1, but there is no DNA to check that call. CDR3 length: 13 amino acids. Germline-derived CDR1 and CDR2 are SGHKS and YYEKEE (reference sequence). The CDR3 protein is CASSRDRNNEQFF.

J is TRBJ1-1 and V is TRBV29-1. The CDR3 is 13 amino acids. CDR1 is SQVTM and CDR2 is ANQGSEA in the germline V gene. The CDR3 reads CSVEAMGRTEAFF.